This T cell receptor beta chain is from a study of T cell repertoires in aging, cancer and after chemotherapy. Study as a whole: Six age groups, ranging from 30 or younger to 70 or older, included the donors. Over several months to years, re-sampled healthy donor repertoires clearly shared clones.

The template was genomic DNA from peripheral blood, not RNA. V lost 2 bases to trimming and J lost 4 bases; unmatched junction nucleotides: 11. The CDR3 extends over 18 amino acids. In germline, CDR1 is PRHDT, CDR2 FYEKMQ (reference sequence). On this clonotype itself: Its antigen is not known.

TRB rearrangements spanning V, D and J were amplified using mixed TRB-A/B primers. Each CDR3 protein is one row after TCRdb ran MiXCR on the multiplex PCR reads. The profile shows just over 4,000 distinct CDR3 sequences, 25% to 35% of them singletons. Broader study findings: Median generation probability rose over the chemotherapy interval in each cancer cohort, suggesting rebound thymic output. Compared with age-matched healthy donors, untreated hematological or solid cancer patients showed higher blood TCR clonality.

The genes are TRBV13 and TRBJ1-5; 10 nucleotides align to TRBD1. This receptor was taken from a human donor in good health. Sequenced: blood. CDR3: CASSLMAGQGIANQPQHF. The CDR3 nucleotides are TGTGCCAGCAGCTTAATGGCGGGACAGGGGATTGCAAATCAGCCCCAGCATTTT.